The clone carrying this TCR beta chain was seen many times. This sample was included in a study of T-cell reconstitution after alpha-beta-depleted transplantation in children. Preparation of the TCRbeta library used unique molecular identifiers. TCRdb analysed the PCR reads with MiXCR anew, one entry per CDR3 protein. The sample holds roughly 100,000 distinct CDR3 sequences, approximately 8.4% seen once. CDR1 is SEHNR and CDR2 is FQNEAQ in the germline V gene (reference sequence). The CDR3 loop spans 13 amino acids. V lost 8 bases and J lost 1, with 11 bases in between. J is TRBJ1-1 and V is TRBV7-9; D gene unclear. This specimen consisted of PBMCs from the stem cell graft donor, obtained from the stem cell graft. The clonotype comes from a human donor who donated a stem cell graft to a child with congenital amegakaryocytic thrombocytopenia. This CDR3 is CASQLGSNTEAFF. CDR3 nucleotide sequence: TGTGCCAGCCAATTAGGGTCGAACACTGAAGCTTTCTTT.